The T cell receptor beta chain described here comes from a study of T cells after yellow fever vaccination. Across the study: Fractions with few cells were prepared using SMART-Seq v4 Ultra Low Input.

To note about this clonotype: The antigen remains unidentified. A read error is likely, as this CDR3 ends without the conserved phenylalanine or tryptophan.

Study results and caveats: Clones that expanded after primary vaccination mostly reappeared after the booster (roughly 97% CD4, approximately 89% CD8). A faster peak, day 5 versus 15, was reached by the weaker secondary response.

TCR cDNA was made by 5'RACE template switching, adding a universal primer site and UMIs. Each CDR3 protein gets one entry after TCRdb re-called the 5' RACE reads with MiXCR. The sample has about 630,000 distinct CDR3 sequences, over 9% seen once; the top ten hold about 16%. The sequence was obtained from a young man who received the YFV17D yellow fever vaccine. Sequencing was performed on PBMCs, taken on the day of the yellow fever booster vaccination.

The DNA of the CDR3 is TGTGCCAGCAGTTCCCCGCCGGGAGGGGCGGGAGATTTCGAGACCCAGTACCTC. It encodes CASSSPPGGAGDFETQYL. The chain carries TRBV28 and TRBJ2-5; 8 bases map to TRBD2. Germline CDR1 reads MDHEN; CDR2 reads SYDVKM. The CDR3 contains 18 residues. With 4 bases clipped from V and 5 bases from J, the junction kept 18 bases outside the gene matches.